Below are 17 T cell receptor beta chains sequenced from a single sample in a study of T cell responses to AZD1222 COVID-19 vaccine. Sequenced by immunoSEQ multiplex PCR; TCRdb stores in-frame clones only, minus some. The sample lists about 130,000 clones, roughly 90% occurring once. The sequencing here drew on peripheral blood, taken 28 days after the second AZD1222 dose. The receptors were gathered from an adult who received the AZD1222 COVID-19 vaccine.

J is TRBJ1-4 and V is TRBV29-1; 7 bases line up with TRBD1. The junction had 9 bases not matched to a gene; V was cut back by 6 bases and J by 8 bases. This CDR3 is 13 amino acids long. Germline V gene data show CDR1 as SQVTM and CDR2 as ANQGSEA. CDR3 amino acids: CSVRQGDGEKLFF. CDR3 in DNA: TGCAGCGTAAGACAGGGAGACGGGGAAAAACTGTTTTTT.

This clone was observed a few times. The chain links TRBV7-2 to TRBJ2-4; tentative D call: TRBD1 (6 bases). The CDR3 loop spans 14 amino acids. The germline CDR1 and CDR2 sequences are SGHTA and FQGNSA. Trimming cost V 3 bases and J 5 bases, with 11 bases left between them. This CDR3 is CASSFTGMENIQYF. In nucleotides, the CDR3 is TGTGCCAGCAGCTTCACAGGGATGGAAAACATTCAGTACTTC.

The V gene is TRBV11-3, the J gene TRBJ2-7; unclear D gene. The CDR3 covers 15 residues. V was cut by 1 base and J by 2 bases, with 12 bases left in between. Germline V gives CDR1 SGHNT, CDR2 YENEEA. As DNA, the CDR3 is TGTGCCAGCAGCTTAGGGGCAGTCCAAACCTACGAGCAGTACTTC. Translating gives CASSLGAVQTYEQYF.

V is TRBV6-5 and J is TRBJ2-5; possibly TRBD2 for D (6 bases). The CDR3 has 15 residues. V gave up 5 bases and J gave up 7 bases, with 20 bases separating them. From germline, CDR1 is MNHEY and CDR2 SVGAGI. Here the CDR3 DNA reads TGTGCCAGCAGTCCTCTCCGGGCGGGGAGTGGGACCCAGTACTTC. Its protein product is CASSPLRAGSGTQYF.

This clone appeared once. The chain joins TRBV6-2 or TRBV6-3 to TRBJ1-1, with D unresolved. CDR3 length: 13 amino acids. In germline, CDR1 is MNHEY, CDR2 SVGEGT. V lost 2 bases and J lost 2, with 6 bases in between. CDR3 in amino acids: CASSYLRNTEAFF. The CDR3 bases are TGTGCCAGCAGTTACCTCAGAAACACTGAAGCTTTCTTT.

V is TRBV28 and J is TRBJ2-1; TRBD2 is a possible D gene (7 bases). CDR3 length equals 15 residues. Germline CDR1 reads MDHEN; CDR2 reads SYDVKM. Deletions cut 7 bases from V and 0 bases from J, with 13 bases between. This chain's CDR3 is CASIMGGGSYNEQFF. The CDR3 DNA sequence: TGTGCCAGCATCATGGGAGGGGGCTCCTACAATGAGCAGTTCTTC.

The rearrangement uses TRBV6-2 or TRBV6-3 and TRBJ1-2; D not resolved. The CDR3 length is 14 residues. Germline CDR1 reads MNHEY; CDR2 reads SVGEGT. The V gene lost 1 base and the J gene lost 4 bases, with 10 bases spanning the gap. The CDR3 here is CASSYLGDGYGYTF. CDR3 DNA sequence: TGTGCCAGCAGTTACTTGGGCGACGGCTATGGCTACACCTTC.

This chain joins TRBV30 and TRBJ1-1; D remains unclear. Trimming cost V 5 bases and J 0 bases, with 10 bases left between them. The germline V gene encodes CDR1 GTSNPN and CDR2 SVGIG (reference sequence). This CDR3 is 13 amino acids long. As DNA, the CDR3 is TGTGCCTGGGAGGGTTCAGTGAACACTGAAGCTTTCTTT. This encodes CAWEGSVNTEAFF.

The V and J genes are TRBV27 and TRBJ2-5; D remains unclear. Between the trimmed V and J ends, which lost 5 bases and 2 bases, there was a span of 15 bases. From germline, CDR1 is MNHEY and CDR2 SMNVEV (reference sequence). There are 15 residues in the CDR3. As DNA, the CDR3 is TGTGCCAGCAGTAGACTTCCCTCCAAGCAAGAGACCCAGTACTTC. The encoded protein is CASSRLPSKQETQYF.

V is TRBV19 and J is TRBJ2-7; 10 bases fit TRBD1. The CDR3 covers 14 residues. CDR1 and CDR2 (germline): LNHDA, SQIVND (reference sequence). Unmatched junction bases numbered 3, after V lost 5 bases and J lost 2 bases. This chain's CDR3 is CASSSGTGAYEQYF. CDR3 DNA sequence: TGTGCCAGTAGTTCCGGGACAGGGGCCTACGAGCAGTACTTC.

The chain joins TRBV18 to TRBJ2-7, with 10 bases fitting TRBD2. The germline V gene has CDR1 KGHSH and CDR2 LQKENI. This CDR3 has 16 residues. V shed 3 bases, J shed 2 bases, and the junction held 7 bases outside the gene matches. CDR3 nucleotide sequence: TGTGCCAGCTCACCTCCCCTAGCGGGAGCGACCTACGAGCAGTACTTC. Translated: CASSPPLAGATYEQYF.

The gene calls are TRBV1 and TRBJ1-5. TRBV1 is assigned pseudogene status. The CDR3 runs 15 residues. DNA for the CDR3: TGCACCAGCACCTTCGAGGGCTTAGGCAATCAGCCCCAGCATTTT. It is translated as CTSTFEGLGNQPQHF.

CDR3: CASSRQRTNEKLFF. CDR3 nucleotide sequence: TGTGCCAGCAGTCGACAGCGCACTAATGAAAAACTGTTTTTT. The chain carries TRBV6-5 and TRBJ1-4, with a weak D call TRBD1 (5 bases). Per germline, CDR1 MNHEY and CDR2 SVGAGI. This CDR3 region has 14 residues. The V gene lost 5 bases and the J gene lost 2 bases, with 9 bases spanning the gap.

The rearrangement joins TRBV5-1 to TRBJ1-1; D unclear. Germline lookup yields CDR1 SGHRS and CDR2 YFSETQ. This CDR3 contains 14 residues. Trimming took 0 bases from V and 4 from J, leaving 10 bases between them. The CDR3 is CASSLAPGSTEAFF. As DNA, the CDR3 is TGCGCCAGCAGCTTGGCCCCGGGATCCACTGAAGCTTTCTTT.

The J gene is TRBJ1-2, the V gene TRBV28; maybe TRBD1 (5 bases). Germline values: CDR1 MDHEN, CDR2 SYDVKM. Trimming removed 3 bases from V and 7 bases from J, with 6 bases in between. This CDR3 region has 11 residues. The CDR3 DNA is TGTGCCAGCAGTTTGGACACTGGCTACACCTTC. Protein: CASSLDTGYTF.

This clone has just one count. At one of its ends the junction is not consistent with the germline gene, which may arise from a read error. The rearrangement uses TRBV28 and TRBJ1-6, with TRBD1 as a possible D gene (5 bases). This CDR3 comprises 15 residues. The V gene's germline CDR1 is MDHEN and CDR2 SYDVKM. The CDR3 DNA reads as TGTGCCAGTTTCCCCGAGGGGTACTATGATTCACCCCTCCACTTT. This codes for CASFPEGYYDSPLHF.

The genes are TRBV30 and TRBJ2-1; D is uncertain. Per the germline V gene, CDR1 is GTSNPN and CDR2 is SVGIG (reference sequence). V was trimmed by 0 bases and J by 6 bases, leaving 9 bases between them. This CDR3 comprises 13 residues. The CDR3 loop is CAWSVQLFNEQFF. The CDR3, as DNA: TGTGCCTGGAGTGTACAACTTTTCAATGAGCAGTTCTTC. The complete variable domain, with remaining parts taken from reference TRBV30 and TRBJ2-1, reads SQTIHQWPATLVQPVGSPLSLECTVEGTSNPNLYWYRQAAGRGLQLLFYSVGIGQISSEVPQNLSASRPQDRQFILSSKKLLLSDSGFYLCAWSVQLFNEQFFGPGTRLTVL.